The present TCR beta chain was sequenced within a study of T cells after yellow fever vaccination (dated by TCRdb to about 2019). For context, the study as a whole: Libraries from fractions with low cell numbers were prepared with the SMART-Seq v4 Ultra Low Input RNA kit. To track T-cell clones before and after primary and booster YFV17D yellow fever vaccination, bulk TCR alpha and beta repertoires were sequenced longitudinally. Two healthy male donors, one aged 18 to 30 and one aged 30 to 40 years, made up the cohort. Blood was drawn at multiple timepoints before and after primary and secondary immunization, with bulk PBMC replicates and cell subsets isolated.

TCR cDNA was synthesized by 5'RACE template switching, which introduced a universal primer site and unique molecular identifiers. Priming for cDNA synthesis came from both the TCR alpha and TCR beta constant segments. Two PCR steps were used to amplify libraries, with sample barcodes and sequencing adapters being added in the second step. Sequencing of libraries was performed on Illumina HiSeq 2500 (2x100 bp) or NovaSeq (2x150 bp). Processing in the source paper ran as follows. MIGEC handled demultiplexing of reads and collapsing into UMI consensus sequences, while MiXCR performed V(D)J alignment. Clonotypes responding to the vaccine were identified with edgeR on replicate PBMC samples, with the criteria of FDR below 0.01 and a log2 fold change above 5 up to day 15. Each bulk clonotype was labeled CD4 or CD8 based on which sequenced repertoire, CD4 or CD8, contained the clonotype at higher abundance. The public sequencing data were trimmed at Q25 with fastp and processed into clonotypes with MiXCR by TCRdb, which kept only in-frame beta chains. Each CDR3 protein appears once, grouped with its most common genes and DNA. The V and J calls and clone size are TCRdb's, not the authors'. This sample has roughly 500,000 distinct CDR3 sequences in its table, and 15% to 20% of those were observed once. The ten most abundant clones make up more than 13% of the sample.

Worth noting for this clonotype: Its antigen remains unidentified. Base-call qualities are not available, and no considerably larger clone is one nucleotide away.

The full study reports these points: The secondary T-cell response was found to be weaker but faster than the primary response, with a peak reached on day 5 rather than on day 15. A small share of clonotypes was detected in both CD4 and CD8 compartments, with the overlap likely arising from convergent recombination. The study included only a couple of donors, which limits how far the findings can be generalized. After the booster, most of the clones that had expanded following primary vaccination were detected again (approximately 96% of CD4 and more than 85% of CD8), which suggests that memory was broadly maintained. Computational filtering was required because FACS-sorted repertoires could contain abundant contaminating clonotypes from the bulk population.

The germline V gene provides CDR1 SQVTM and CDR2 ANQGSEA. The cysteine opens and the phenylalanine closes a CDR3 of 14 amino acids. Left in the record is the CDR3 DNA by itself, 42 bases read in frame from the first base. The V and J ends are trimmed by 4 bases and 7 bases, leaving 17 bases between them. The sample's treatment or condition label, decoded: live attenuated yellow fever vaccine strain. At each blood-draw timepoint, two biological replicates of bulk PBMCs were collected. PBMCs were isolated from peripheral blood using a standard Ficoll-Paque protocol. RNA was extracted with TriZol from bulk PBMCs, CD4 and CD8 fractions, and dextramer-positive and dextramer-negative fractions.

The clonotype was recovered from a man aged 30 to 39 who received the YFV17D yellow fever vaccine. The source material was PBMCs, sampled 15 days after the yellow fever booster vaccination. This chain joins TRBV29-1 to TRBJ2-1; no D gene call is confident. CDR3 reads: CSVAEFTSGNEQFF. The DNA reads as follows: TGCAGCGTTGCGGAGTTTACGAGTGGTAATGAGCAGTTCTTC.